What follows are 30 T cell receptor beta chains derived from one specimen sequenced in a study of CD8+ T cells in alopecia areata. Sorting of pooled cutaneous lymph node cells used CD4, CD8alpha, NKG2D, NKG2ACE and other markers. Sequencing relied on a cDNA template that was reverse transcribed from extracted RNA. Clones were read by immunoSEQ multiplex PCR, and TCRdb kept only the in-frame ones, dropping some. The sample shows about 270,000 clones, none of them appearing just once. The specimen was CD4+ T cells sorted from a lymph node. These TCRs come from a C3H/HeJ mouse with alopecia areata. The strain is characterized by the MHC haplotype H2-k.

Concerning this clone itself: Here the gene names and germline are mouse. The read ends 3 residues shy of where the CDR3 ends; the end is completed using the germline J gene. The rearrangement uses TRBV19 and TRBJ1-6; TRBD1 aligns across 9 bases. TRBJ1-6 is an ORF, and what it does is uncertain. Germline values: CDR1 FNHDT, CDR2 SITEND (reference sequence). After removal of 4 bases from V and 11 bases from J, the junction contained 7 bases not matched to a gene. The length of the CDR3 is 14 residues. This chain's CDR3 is CASSPGTGRTPLYF. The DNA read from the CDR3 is TGTGCCAGCAGTCCCGGGACAGGGAGGACGCCC.

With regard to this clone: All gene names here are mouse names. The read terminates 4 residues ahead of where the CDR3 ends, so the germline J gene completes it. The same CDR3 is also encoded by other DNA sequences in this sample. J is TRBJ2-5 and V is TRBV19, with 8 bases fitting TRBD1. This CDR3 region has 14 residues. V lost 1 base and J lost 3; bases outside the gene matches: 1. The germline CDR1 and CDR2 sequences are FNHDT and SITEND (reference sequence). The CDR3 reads CASSITGGQDTQYF. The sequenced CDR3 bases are TGTGCCAGCAGTATAACAGGGGGGCAAGAC.

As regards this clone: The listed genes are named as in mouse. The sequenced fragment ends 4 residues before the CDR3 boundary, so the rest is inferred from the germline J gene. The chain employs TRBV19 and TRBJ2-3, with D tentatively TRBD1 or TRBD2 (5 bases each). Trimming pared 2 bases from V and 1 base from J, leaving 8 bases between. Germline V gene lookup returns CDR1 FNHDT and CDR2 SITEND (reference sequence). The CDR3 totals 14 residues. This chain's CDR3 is CASSMGDGAETLYF. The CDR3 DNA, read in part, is TGTGCCAGCAGTATGGGGGATGGTGCAGAA.

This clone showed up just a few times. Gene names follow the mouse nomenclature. The CDR3 DNA, read in part, is TGTGCCAGCAGCTTAGGGGACATCTATGCT. It is translated as CASSLGDIYA. The whole CDR3 is CASSLGDIYAEQFF. This rearrangement joins TRBV3 to TRBJ2-1, with D possibly being TRBD1 (6 bases). The CDR3 end falls 4 residues outside the read, so it is completed with the germline J gene. V lost 1 base to trimming and J lost 3 bases, with 7 bases between them. The CDR3 is 14 residues long. CDR1 is SNHLY, CDR2 FYNGKV, per germline (reference sequence). The whole variable domain, remainder taken from reference TRBV3 and TRBJ2-1, is GPKVLQIPSHQIIDMGQMVTLNCDPVSNHLYFYWYKQILGQQMEFLVNFYNGKVMEKSKLFKDQFSVERPDGSYFTLKIQPTALEDSAVYFCASSLGDIYAEQFFGPGTRLTVL.

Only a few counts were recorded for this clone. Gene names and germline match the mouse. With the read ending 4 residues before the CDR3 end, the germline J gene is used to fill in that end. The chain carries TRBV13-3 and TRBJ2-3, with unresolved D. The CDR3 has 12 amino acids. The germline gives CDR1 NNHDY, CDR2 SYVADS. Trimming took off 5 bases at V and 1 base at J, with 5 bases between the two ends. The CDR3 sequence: CASREGAETLYF. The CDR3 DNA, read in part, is TGTGCCAGCAGAGAGGGTGCAGAA.

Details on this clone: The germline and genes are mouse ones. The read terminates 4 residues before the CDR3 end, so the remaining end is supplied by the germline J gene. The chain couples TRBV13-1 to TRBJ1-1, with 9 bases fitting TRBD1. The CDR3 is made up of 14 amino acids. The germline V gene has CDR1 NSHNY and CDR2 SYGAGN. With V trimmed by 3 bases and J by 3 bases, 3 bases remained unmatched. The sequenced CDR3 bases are TGTGCCAGCAGTGGGACAGGGGCCTACACA. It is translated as CASSGTGAYT. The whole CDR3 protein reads CASSGTGAYTEVFF.

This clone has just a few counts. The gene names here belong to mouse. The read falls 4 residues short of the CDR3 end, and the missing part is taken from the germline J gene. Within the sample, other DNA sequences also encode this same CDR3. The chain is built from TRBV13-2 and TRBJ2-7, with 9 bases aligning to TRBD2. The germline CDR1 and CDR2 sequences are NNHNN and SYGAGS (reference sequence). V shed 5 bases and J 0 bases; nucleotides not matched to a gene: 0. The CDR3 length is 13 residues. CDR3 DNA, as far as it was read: TGTGCCAGCGGACTGGGGGGCTCCTAT. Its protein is CASGLGGSY. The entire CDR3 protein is CASGLGGSYEQYF.

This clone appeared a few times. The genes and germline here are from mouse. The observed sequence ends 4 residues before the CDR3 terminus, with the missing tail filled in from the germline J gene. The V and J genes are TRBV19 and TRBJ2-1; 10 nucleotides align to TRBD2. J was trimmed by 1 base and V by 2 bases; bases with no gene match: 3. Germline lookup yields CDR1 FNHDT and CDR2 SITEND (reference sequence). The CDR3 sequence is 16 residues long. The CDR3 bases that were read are TGTGCCAGCAGTATGCCCTGGGGGGGCAACTATGCT. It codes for CASSMPWGGNYA. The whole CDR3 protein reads CASSMPWGGNYAEQFF.

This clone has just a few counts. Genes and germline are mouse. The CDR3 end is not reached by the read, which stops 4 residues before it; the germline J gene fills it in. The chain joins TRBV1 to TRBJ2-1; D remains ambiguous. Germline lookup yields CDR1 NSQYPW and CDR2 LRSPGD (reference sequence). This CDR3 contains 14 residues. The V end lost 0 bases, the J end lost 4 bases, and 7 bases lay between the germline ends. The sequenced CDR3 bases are TGCACCTGCAGTGCAGATAAGAGGTATGCT. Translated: CTCSADKRYA. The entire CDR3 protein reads CTCSADKRYAEQFF.

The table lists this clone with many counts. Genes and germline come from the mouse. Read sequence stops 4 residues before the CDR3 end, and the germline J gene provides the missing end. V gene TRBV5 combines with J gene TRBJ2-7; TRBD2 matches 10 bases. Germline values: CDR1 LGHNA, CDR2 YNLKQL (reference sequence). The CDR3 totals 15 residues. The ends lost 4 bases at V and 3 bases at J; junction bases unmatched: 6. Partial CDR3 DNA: TGTGCCAGCAGCCCCCGACTGGGGGGCATCTAT. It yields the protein CASSPRLGGIY. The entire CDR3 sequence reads CASSPRLGGIYEQYF.

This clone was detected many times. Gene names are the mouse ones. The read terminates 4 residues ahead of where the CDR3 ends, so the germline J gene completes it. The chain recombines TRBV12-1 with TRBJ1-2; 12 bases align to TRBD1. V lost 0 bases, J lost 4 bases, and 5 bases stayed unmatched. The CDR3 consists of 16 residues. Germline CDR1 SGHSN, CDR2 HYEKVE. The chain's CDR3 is CASSLGGTGGSSDYTF. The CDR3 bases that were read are TGTGCCAGCTCTCTCGGGGGGACAGGGGGCAGCTCC.

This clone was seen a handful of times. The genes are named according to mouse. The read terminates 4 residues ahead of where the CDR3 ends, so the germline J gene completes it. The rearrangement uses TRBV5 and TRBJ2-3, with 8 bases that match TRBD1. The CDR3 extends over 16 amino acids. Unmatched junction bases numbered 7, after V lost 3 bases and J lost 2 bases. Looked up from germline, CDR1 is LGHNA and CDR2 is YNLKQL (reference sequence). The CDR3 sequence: CASSHLRGRDAETLYF. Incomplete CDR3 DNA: TGTGCCAGCAGCCATCTCAGGGGGCGCGATGCAGAA.

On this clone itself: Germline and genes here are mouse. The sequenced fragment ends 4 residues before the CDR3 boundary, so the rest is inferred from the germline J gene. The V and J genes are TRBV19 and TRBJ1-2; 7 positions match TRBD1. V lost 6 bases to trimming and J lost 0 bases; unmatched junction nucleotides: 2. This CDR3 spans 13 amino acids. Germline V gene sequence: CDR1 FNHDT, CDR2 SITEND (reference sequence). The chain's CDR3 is CASTQGTNSDYTF. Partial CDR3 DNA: TGTGCCAGCACACAGGGGACAAACTCC.

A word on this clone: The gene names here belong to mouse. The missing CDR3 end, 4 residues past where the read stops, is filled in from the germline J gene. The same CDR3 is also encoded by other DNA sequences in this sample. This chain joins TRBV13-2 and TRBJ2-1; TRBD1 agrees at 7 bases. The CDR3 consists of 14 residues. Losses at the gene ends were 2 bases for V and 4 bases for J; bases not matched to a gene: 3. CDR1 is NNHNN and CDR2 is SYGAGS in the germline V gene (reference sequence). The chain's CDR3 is CASGERDSYAEQFF. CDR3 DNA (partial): TGTGCCAGCGGTGAGAGGGACAGTTATGCT.

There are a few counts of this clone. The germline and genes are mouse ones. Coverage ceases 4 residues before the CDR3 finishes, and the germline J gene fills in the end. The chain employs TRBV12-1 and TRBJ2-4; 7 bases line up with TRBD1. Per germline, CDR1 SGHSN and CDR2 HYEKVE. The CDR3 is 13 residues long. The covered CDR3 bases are TGTGCCAGCTCTCTCGGGACAGCCAAC. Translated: CASSLGTAN. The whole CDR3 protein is CASSLGTANTLYF.

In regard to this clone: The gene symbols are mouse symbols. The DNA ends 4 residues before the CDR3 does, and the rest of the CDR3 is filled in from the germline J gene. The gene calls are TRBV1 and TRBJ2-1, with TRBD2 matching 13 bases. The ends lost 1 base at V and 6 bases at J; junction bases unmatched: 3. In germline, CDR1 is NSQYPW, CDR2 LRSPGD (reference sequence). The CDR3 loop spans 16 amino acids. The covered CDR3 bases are TGCACCTGCAGTGCAGGGACTGGGGGGGCGCTTGCT. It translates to CTCSAGTGGALA. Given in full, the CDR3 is CTCSAGTGGALAEQFF.

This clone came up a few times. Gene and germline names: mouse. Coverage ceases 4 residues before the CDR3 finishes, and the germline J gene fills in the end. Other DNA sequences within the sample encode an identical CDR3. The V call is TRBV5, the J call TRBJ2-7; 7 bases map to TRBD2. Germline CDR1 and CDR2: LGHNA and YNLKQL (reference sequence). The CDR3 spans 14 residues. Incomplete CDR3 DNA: TGTGCCAGCAGCCAAGACATGGGGGGTTAT. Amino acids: CASSQDMGGY. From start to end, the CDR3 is CASSQDMGGYEQYF.

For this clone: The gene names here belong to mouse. CDR3: CASSQDGRGNGQLYF. The part of the CDR3 DNA that was read is TGTGCCAGCAGCCAAGATGGCAGGGGGAACGGG. This rearrangement joins TRBV5 to TRBJ2-2; 7 bases are a match to TRBD1. The CDR3 end is not reached by the read, which stops 4 residues before it; the germline J gene fills it in. This CDR3 is 15 amino acids long. Germline values: CDR1 LGHNA, CDR2 YNLKQL (reference sequence).

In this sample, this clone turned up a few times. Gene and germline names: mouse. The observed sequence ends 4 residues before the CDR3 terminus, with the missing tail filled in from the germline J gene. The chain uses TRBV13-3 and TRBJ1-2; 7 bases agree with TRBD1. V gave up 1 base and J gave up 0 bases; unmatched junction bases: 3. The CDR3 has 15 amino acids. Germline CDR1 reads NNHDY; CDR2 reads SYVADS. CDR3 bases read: TGTGCCAGCAGTGATCGGGGACAGTCAAACTCC. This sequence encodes CASSDRGQSNS. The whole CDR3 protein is CASSDRGQSNSDYTF.

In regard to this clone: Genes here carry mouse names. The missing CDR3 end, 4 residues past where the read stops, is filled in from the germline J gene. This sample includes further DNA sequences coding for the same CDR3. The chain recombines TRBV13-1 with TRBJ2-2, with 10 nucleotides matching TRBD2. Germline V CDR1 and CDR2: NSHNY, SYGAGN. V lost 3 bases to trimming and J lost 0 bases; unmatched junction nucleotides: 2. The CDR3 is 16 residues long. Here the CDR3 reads CASSGGTGANTGQLYF. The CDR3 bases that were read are TGTGCCAGCAGTGGTGGGACTGGGGCAAACACCGGG.

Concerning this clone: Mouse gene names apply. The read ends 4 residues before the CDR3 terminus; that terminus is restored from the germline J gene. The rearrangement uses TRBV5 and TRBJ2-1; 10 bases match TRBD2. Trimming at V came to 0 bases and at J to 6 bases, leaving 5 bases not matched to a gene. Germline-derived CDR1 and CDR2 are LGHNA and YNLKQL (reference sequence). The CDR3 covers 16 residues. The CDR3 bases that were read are TGTGCCAGCAGCCAAGAGGGAGGGACTGGGGTTGCT. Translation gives CASSQEGGTGVA. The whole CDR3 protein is CASSQEGGTGVAEQFF.

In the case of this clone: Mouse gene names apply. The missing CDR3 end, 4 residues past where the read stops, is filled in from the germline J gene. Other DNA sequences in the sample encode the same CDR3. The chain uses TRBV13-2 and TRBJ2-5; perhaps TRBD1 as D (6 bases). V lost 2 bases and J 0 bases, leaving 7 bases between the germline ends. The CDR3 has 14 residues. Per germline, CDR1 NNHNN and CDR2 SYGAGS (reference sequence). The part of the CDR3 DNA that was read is TGTGCCAGCGGTGAACAGGGAAACCAAGAC. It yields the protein CASGEQGNQD. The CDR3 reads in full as CASGEQGNQDTQYF.

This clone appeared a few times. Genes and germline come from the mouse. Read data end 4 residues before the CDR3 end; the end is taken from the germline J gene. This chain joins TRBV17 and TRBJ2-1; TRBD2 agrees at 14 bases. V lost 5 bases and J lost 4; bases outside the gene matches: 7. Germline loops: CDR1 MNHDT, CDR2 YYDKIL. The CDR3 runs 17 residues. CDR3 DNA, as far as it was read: TGTGCTAGCAGTTCCCGGGACTGGGGGGGCGCTTATGCT. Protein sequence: CASSSRDWGGAYA. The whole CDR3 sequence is CASSSRDWGGAYAEQFF.

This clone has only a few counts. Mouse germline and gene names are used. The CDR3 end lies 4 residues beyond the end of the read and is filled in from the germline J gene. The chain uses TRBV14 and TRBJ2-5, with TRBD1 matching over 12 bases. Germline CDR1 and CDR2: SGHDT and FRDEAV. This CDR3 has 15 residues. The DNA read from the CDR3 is TGTGCCAGCAGTGCCGGGACAGGGGGCCAGGAC. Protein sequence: CASSAGTGGQD. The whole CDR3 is CASSAGTGGQDTQYF. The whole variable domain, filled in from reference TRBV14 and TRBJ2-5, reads EAGVTQSPRYAVLQEGQAVSFWCDPISGHDTLYWYQQPRDQGPQLLVYFRDEAVIDNSQLPSDRFSAVRPKGTNSTLKIQSAKQGDTATYLCASSAGTGGQDTQYFGPGTRLLVL.

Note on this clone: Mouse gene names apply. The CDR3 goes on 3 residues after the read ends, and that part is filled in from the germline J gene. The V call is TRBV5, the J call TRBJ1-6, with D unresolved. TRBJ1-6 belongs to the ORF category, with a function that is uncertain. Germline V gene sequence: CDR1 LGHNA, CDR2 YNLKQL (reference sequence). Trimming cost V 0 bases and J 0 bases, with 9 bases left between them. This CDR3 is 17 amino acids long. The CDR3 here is CASSQDSGNSYNSPLYF. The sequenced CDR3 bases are TGTGCCAGCAGCCAAGATTCTGGGAATTCCTATAATTCGCCC.

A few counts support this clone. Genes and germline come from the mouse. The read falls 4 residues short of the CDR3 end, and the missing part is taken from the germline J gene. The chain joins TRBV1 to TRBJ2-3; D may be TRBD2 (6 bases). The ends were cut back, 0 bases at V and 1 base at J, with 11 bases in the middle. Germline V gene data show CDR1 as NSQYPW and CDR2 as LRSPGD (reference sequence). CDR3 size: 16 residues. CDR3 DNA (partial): TGCACCTGCAGTGCAGATCTGGGGAGGGGTGCAGAA. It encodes CTCSADLGRGAE. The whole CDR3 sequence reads CTCSADLGRGAETLYF. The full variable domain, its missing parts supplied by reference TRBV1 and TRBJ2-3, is VTLLEQNPRWRLVPRGQAVNLRCILKNSQYPWMSWYQQDLQKQLQWLFTLRSPGDKEVKSLPGADYLATRVTDTELRLQVANMSQGRTLYCTCSADLGRGAETLYFGSGTRLTVL.

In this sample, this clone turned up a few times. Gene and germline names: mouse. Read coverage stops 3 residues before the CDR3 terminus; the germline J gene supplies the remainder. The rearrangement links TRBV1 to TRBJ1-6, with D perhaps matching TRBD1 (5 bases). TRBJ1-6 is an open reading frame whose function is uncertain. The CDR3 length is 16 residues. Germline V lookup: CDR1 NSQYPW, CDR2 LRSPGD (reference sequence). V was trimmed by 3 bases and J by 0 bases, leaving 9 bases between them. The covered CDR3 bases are TGCACCTGCAGTGCGGAGGACATTTCCTATAATTCGCCC. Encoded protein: CTCSAEDISYNSP. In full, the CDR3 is CTCSAEDISYNSPLYF.

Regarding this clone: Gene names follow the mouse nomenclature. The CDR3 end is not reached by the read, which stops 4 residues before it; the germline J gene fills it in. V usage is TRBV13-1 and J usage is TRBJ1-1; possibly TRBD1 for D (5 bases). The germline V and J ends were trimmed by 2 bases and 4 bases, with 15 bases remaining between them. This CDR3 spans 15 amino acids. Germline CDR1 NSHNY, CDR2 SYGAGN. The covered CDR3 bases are TGTGCCAGCAGTGAGCATCCAGGGTCAGGCACA. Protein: CASSEHPGSGT. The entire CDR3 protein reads CASSEHPGSGTEVFF.

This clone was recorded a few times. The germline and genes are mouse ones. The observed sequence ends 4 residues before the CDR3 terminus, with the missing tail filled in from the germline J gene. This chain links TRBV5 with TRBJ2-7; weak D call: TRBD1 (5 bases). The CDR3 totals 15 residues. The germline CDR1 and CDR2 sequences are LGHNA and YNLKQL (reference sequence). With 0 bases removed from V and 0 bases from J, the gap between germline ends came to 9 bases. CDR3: CASSQDPGSSYEQYF. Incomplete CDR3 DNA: TGTGCCAGCAGCCAAGACCCAGGGAGCTCCTAT.

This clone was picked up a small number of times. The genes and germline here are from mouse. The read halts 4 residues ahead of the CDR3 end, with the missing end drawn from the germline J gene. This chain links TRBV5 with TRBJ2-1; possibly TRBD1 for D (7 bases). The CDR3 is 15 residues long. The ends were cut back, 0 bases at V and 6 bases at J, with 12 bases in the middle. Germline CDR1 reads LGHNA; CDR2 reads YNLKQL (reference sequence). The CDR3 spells CASSQEEGALAEQFF. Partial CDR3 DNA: TGTGCCAGCAGCCAAGAGGAGGGGGCGCTTGCT.